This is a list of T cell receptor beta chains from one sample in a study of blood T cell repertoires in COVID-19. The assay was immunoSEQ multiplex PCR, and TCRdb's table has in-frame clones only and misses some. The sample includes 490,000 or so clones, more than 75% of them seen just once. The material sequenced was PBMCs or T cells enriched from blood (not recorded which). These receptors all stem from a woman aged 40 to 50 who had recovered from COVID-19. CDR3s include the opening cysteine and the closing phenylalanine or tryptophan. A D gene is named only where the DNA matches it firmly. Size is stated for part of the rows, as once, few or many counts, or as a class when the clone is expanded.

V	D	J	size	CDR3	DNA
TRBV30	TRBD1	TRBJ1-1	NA	CAGFKGAMNTEAFF	TGTGCCGGATTCAAGGGGGCGATGAACACTGAAGCTTTCTTT
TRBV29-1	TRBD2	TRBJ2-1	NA	CSLSGSSYNEQFF	TGCAGCCTTAGCGGGAGCTCCTACAATGAGCAGTTCTTC
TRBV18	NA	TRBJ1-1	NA	CASSPSDSPYNTEAFF	TGTGCCAGCTCACCTTCGGACAGCCCTTACAACACTGAAGCTTTCTTT
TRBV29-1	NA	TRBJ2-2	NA	CSVTTGSDSRTGELFF	TGCAGCGTTACCACGGGGTCGGACTCGCGAACCGGGGAGCTGTTTTTT
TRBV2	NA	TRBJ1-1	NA	CASRDYTEAFF	TGTGCCAGCCGGGATTACACTGAAGCTTTCTTT
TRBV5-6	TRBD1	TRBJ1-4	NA	CASSHTGGKGNEKLFF	TGTGCCAGCAGCCACACAGGGGGGAAGGGGAATGAAAAACTGTTTTTT
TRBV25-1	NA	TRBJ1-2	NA	CASSDRRGIAPLGSYTF	TGTGCCAGCAGTGACCGAAGGGGGATAGCGCCACTTGGAAGCTACACCTTC
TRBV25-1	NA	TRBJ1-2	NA	CASSFSGRNYGYTF	TGTGCCAGCTCCTTTTCGGGAAGGAACTATGGCTACACCTTC
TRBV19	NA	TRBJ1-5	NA	CASSISYRTSQPQHF	TGTGCCAGTAGTATATCATACAGAACCAGTCAGCCCCAGCATTTT
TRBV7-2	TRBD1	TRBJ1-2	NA	CASSLATGGIGYTF	TGTGCCAGCAGCTTAGCGACAGGGGGAATTGGCTACACCTTC
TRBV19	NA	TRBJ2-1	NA	CASSIGRAYNEQFF	TGTGCCAGTAGTATAGGGAGAGCCTACAATGAGCAGTTCTTC
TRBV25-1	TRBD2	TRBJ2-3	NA	CASSGRTSGREDTQYF	TGTGCCAGCAGTGGACGGACTAGCGGGAGAGAAGATACGCAGTATTTT
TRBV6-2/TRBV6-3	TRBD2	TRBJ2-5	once	CASSYPIREVRETQYF	TGTGCCAGCAGTTACCCAATTCGGGAGGTCCGGGAGACCCAGTACTTC
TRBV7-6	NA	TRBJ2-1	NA	CASSRGGTATYNEQFF	TGTGCCAGCAGCCGAGGCGGGACAGCGACGTACAATGAGCAGTTCTTC
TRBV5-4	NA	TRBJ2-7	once	CASSFTRDYEQYF	TGTGCCAGCAGCTTCACCCGGGACTACGAGCAGTACTTC
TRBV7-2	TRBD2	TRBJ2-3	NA	CASSSRLAGSTDTQYF	TGTGCCAGCAGCTCCCGACTAGCGGGTAGCACAGATACGCAGTATTTT
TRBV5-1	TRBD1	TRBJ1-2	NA	CASSGRDRDPQFYGYTF	TGCGCCAGCAGCGGCCGGGACAGGGACCCTCAGTTCTATGGCTACACCTTC
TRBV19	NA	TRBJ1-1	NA	CASSIWPTVMNTEAFF	TGTGCCAGTAGTATATGGCCGACAGTGATGAACACTGAAGCTTTCTTT
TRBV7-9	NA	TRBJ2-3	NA	CASSLSTSTDTQYF	TGTGCCAGCAGCTTATCGACTAGCACAGATACGCAGTATTTT
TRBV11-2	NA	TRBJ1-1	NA	CASSLGRQGRTEAFF	TGTGCCAGCAGCTTAGGGCGCCAGGGCAGAACTGAAGCTTTCTTT
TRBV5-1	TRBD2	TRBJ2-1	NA	CASSPGLAGYNEQFF	TGCGCCAGCAGCCCGGGGCTAGCGGGCTACAATGAGCAGTTCTTC
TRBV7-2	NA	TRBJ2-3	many	CASSFSPGFTDTQYF	TGTGCCAGCAGCTTTAGTCCAGGGTTCACAGATACGCAGTATTTT
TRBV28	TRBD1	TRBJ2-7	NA	CASSLFGPRDRDAYEQYF	TGTGCCAGCAGTTTATTCGGGCCCCGGGACAGGGATGCCTACGAGCAGTACTTC
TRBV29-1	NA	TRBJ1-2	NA	CSVEQGFGYTF	TGCAGCGTTGAGCAGGGGTTTGGCTACACCTTC
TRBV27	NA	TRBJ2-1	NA	CASSFAGVPSSYNEQFF	TGTGCCAGCAGTTTTGCAGGTGTCCCGAGCTCCTACAATGAGCAGTTCTTC
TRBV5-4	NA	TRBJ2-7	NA	CASSLQGGTDEQYF	TGTGCCAGCAGCTTGCAGGGGGGCACAGACGAGCAGTACTTC
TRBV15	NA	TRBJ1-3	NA	CATSRGGPSSGNTIYF	TGTGCCACCAGCAGAGGAGGTCCGAGCTCTGGAAACACCATATATTTT
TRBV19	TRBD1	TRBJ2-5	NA	CASSTRAGTAETQYF	TGTGCCAGTAGTACAAGGGCAGGGACAGCAGAGACCCAGTACTTC
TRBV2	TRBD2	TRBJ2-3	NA	CASRYSSGGSTDTQYF	TGTGCCAGCAGGTATTCTAGCGGGGGGAGCACAGATACGCAGTATTTT
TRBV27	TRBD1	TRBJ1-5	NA	CASRGTGRNQPQHF	TGTGCCAGCAGAGGGACAGGCAGAAATCAGCCCCAGCATTTT
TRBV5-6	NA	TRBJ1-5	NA	CASSLEGRNQPQHF	TGTGCCAGCAGCTTGGAGGGGCGCAATCAGCCCCAGCATTTT
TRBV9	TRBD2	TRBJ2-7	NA	CASSVVERGDEQYF	TGTGCCAGCAGCGTAGTTGAGCGGGGGGACGAGCAGTACTTC
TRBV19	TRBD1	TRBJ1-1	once	CASTLTGVNTEAFF	TGTGCCAGTACCCTGACAGGGGTGAACACTGAAGCTTTCTTT
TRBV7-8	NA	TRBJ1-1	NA	CASSSSARLEAFF	TGTGCCAGCAGCTCCTCTGCGCGACTAGAAGCTTTCTTT
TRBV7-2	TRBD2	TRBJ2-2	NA	CASSLARESTGELFF	TGTGCCAGCAGCTTAGCGCGGGAGAGCACCGGGGAGCTGTTTTTT
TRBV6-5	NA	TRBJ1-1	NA	CATGRQFEAFF	TGTGCCACCGGGAGACAGTTTGAAGCTTTCTTT
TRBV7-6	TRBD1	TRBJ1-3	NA	CASSFAGGNSGNTIYF	TGTGCCAGCAGCTTCGCAGGGGGCAACTCTGGAAACACCATATATTTT
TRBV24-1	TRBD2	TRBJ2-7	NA	CATSDDQREFDEQYF	TGTGCCACCAGTGATGACCAGCGGGAGTTTGACGAGCAGTACTTC
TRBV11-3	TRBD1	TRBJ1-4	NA	CASSLRGQGGSTNEKLFF	TGTGCCAGCAGCCTACGAGGACAGGGCGGCTCAACTAATGAAAAACTGTTTTTT
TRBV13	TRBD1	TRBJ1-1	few	CASSSAVRGLQGPTEAFF	TGTGCCAGCAGCTCGGCCGTCAGGGGGCTGCAGGGGCCCACTGAAGCTTTCTTT
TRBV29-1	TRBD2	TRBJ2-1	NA	CSALAGDYNEQFF	TGCAGCGCGCTAGCGGGAGATTACAATGAGCAGTTCTTC
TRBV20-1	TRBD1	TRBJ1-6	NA	CSASPPRDRVNSPLHF	TGCAGTGCTAGTCCGCCACGGGACAGAGTTAATTCACCCCTCCACTTT
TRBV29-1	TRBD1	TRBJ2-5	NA	CSALARGLRETQYF	TGCAGCGCCCTTGCCAGGGGGCTGAGGGAGACCCAGTACTTC
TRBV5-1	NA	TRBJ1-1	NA	CASSRGSRIPLNTEAFF	TGCGCCAGCAGCCGGGGGTCGAGGATACCCTTGAACACTGAAGCTTTCTTT
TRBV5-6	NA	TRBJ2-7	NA	CASSSIPGYDEQYF	TGTGCCAGCAGCTCAATCCCAGGATACGACGAGCAGTACTTC
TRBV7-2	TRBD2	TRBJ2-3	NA	CASSYAGTSGVTDTQYF	TGTGCCAGCAGCTACGCCGGGACTAGCGGTGTCACAGATACGCAGTATTTT
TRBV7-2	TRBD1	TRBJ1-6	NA	CASNSQGVEGSPLHF	TGTGCCAGCAACTCACAGGGGGTGGAGGGTTCACCCCTCCACTTT
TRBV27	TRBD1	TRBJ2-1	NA	CASSLRWRQGSPSYNEQFF	TGTGCCAGCAGTTTACGGTGGAGACAGGGTTCGCCATCCTACAATGAGCAGTTCTTC
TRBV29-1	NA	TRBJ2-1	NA	CSVGLYNEQFF	TGCAGCGTTGGGCTCTACAATGAGCAGTTCTTC
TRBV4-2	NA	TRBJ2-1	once	CASSQAVAVASEQFF	TGTGCCAGCAGCCAAGCGGTAGCGGTCGCGAGCGAGCAGTTCTTC
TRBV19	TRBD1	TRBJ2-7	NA	CASSIGTDEQYF	TGTGCCAGTAGTATTGGGACAGACGAGCAGTACTTC
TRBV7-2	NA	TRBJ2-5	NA	CASSKMTWQETQYF	TGTGCCAGCAGTAAAATGACATGGCAAGAGACCCAGTACTTC
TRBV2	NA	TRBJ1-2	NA	CASSEDRYYGYTF	TGTGCCAGCAGTGAAGACAGGTACTATGGCTACACCTTC
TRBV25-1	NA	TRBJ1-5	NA	CASSAEFSNQPQHF	TGTGCCAGCAGTGCTGAGTTTAGCAATCAGCCCCAGCATTTT
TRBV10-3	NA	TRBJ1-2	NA	CAISAVQGGGYTF	TGTGCCATCAGTGCGGTACAGGGTGGCGGCTACACCTTC